Following are 21 T cell receptor beta chains from one sample sequenced in a study of blood T cell repertoires in COVID-19. Repertoires were generated with immunoSEQ multiplex PCR, while TCRdb's copy carries only in-frame clones and drops some. The sample lists some 190,000 clones; roughly 85% were seen once. Sequences were obtained from peripheral blood. These receptors all stem from an elderly woman with acute or convalescent COVID-19.

The rearrangement uses TRBV5-1 and TRBJ2-3; no reliable D call. Germline lookup yields CDR1 SGHRS and CDR2 YFSETQ. Trimming removed 0 bases at V and 2 bases at J, with 7 bases between. The CDR3 is 14 amino acids. The CDR3 is CASSLVRDTDTQYF. The CDR3 DNA reads as TGCGCCAGCAGCTTGGTACGAGACACAGATACGCAGTATTTT.

This clone was recorded once. The chain combines TRBV28 with TRBJ1-5; the match to TRBD1 covers 8 bases. Trimming cost V 2 bases and J 4 bases; bases outside gene matches: 4. Germline V lookup: CDR1 MDHEN, CDR2 SYDVKM. The CDR3 runs 15 residues. The CDR3 DNA reads as TGTGCCAGCAGTTTAGCGACAGGGGTAAATCAGCCCCAGCATTTT. Amino acid sequence: CASSLATGVNQPQHF.

The chain combines TRBV5-6 with TRBJ1-6; D gene uncertain. This CDR3 spans 15 amino acids. V lost 7 bases, J lost 5 bases, and 16 bases lay in between. Germline V lookup: CDR1 SGHDT, CDR2 YYEEEE. The CDR3 region is CASGFYGRDNSPLHF. For the CDR3, the DNA is TGTGCCAGCGGTTTCTATGGGAGGGATAATTCACCCCTCCACTTT.

V usage is TRBV19 and J usage is TRBJ2-4, with TRBD1 as a possible D gene (6 bases). The V and J ends lost 8 bases and 3 bases respectively, with 14 bases between them. The CDR3 covers 14 residues. Germline V CDR1 and CDR2: LNHDA, SQIVND (reference sequence). Here the CDR3 DNA reads TGTGCCAGTCAGGATCAGGGGAACAAAAACATTCAGTACTTC. It yields the protein CASQDQGNKNIQYF.

J is TRBJ1-3 and V is TRBV3-1 (or the pseudogene TRBV3-2); TRBD1 might be the D (5 bases). V was pared by 4 bases and J by 5 bases, with 15 bases between. This CDR3 region has 15 residues. The germline V gene encodes CDR1 LGHDT and CDR2 YNNKEL (reference sequence). The DNA for the CDR3 is TGTGCCAGCAGCCCTCCGACAGCCCTGCGAAACACCATATATTTT. Its protein product is CASSPPTALRNTIYF.

This chain connects TRBV5-1 to TRBJ1-4, with 8 bases aligning to TRBD1. Trimming removed 0 bases from V and 2 bases from J; junction bases left unmatched: 3. From germline, CDR1 is SGHRS and CDR2 YFSETQ. There are 16 residues in the CDR3. The CDR3 DNA reads as TGCGCCAGCAGCTTGGTGAGGGACAGGACTAATGAAAAACTGTTTTTT. Its translation is CASSLVRDRTNEKLFF.

This clone showed up just once. The V gene is TRBV2, the J gene TRBJ1-5, with TRBD1 matching over 7 bases. The CDR3 is 15 amino acids. Unmatched junction bases numbered 8, after V lost 7 bases and J lost 2 bases. The germline V gene encodes CDR1 SNHLY and CDR2 FYNNEI. The CDR3 is CASKDRVGGNQPQHF. CDR3 nucleotide sequence: TGTGCCAGCAAAGACAGGGTAGGGGGCAATCAGCCCCAGCATTTT.

The gene calls are TRBV15 and TRBJ1-2; TRBD1 aligns across 7 bases. Germline V CDR1 and CDR2: LNHNV, YYDKDF (reference sequence). CDR3 length: 14 amino acids. V shed 2 bases and J 6 bases; nucleotides not matched to a gene: 6. CDR3 coding DNA: TGTGCCACCAGCAGACAGACAGGGCCGGATGGCTACACCTTC. Protein sequence: CATSRQTGPDGYTF.

The CDR3: CASSSLVSTGELFF. The CDR3 DNA reads TGTGCCAGTAGTTCTTTAGTAAGCACCGGGGAGCTGTTTTTT. The rearrangement joins TRBV19 to TRBJ2-2; D gene unclear. Trimming stripped 5 bases from V and 4 bases from J, with 11 bases between. From germline, CDR1 is LNHDA and CDR2 SQIVND (reference sequence). CDR3 length: 14 amino acids.

The genes are TRBV7-8 and TRBJ1-2, with 7 bases fitting TRBD1. V shed 5 bases and J 4 bases; nucleotides not matched to a gene: 4. Germline V gene sequence: CDR1 SGHVS, CDR2 FQNEAQ. The length of the CDR3 is 13 residues. The CDR3 coding sequence is TGTGCCAGCAGCCCGGGACAGACCTATGGCTACACCTTC. Protein: CASSPGQTYGYTF.

The J gene is TRBJ2-3, the V gene TRBV5-4; D gene unclear. V shed 0 bases and J shed 6 bases, with 8 bases lying between them. The CDR3 has 13 amino acids. The germline gives CDR1 SGHNT, CDR2 YYREEE (reference sequence). Here the CDR3 DNA reads TGTGCCAGCAGCTTGGACATCTCCGATACGCAGTATTTT. It specifies CASSLDISDTQYF.

J is TRBJ1-3 and V is TRBV5-6; D is undetermined. Trimming left V 2 bases short and J 0 bases short, with 6 bases between. The length of the CDR3 is 14 residues. Germline lookup yields CDR1 SGHDT and CDR2 YYEEEE. In nucleotides, the CDR3 is TGTGCCAGCAGCTTTCAGGTCTCTGGAAACACCATATATTTT. This codes for CASSFQVSGNTIYF.

This chain uses TRBV5-6 with TRBJ2-2; D is unresolved. V was trimmed by 1 base and J by 2 bases, leaving 9 bases between them. The CDR3 has 15 amino acids. CDR1 and CDR2 (germline): SGHDT, YYEEEE. CDR3 DNA: TGTGCCAGCAGCTTGTTTGTCCTAAACACCGGGGAGCTGTTTTTT. Its protein product is CASSLFVLNTGELFF.

V and J are TRBV28 and TRBJ1-2; D gene uncertain. This CDR3 is built from 13 residues. Trimming took 8 bases from V and 0 from J, leaving 10 bases between them. CDR1 MDHEN and CDR2 SYDVKM come from the germline V gene. The CDR3 DNA sequence: TGTGCCAGCCACTTTACAGCTAACTATGGCTACACCTTC. This gives the protein CASHFTANYGYTF.

This clone came up a few times. The chain joins TRBV21-1 to TRBJ1-5; the table calls TRBD1, which could not be checked here. TRBV21-1 is noted as a pseudogene. The CDR3 is made up of 20 amino acids. The CDR3 region is CASSKVTDRSPRIEDQPQHF. The DNA for the CDR3 is TGTGCCAGCAGCAAAGTGACGGACAGGTCCCCAAGAATCGAAGATCAGCCCCAGCATTTT.

This chain joins TRBV15 and TRBJ1-6; 10 bases align to TRBD1. The CDR3 loop spans 15 amino acids. CDR1 is LNHNV and CDR2 is YYDKDF in the germline V gene (reference sequence). The V segment lost 3 bases and the J segment 8 bases; nucleotides outside the gene matches: 4. This CDR3 is CATSREGQGDSPLHF. The CDR3 DNA is TGTGCCACCAGCAGGGAAGGACAGGGGGATTCACCCCTCCACTTT.

The chain has TRBV7-2 and TRBJ1-5; D might be TRBD1 (6 bases). The CDR3 extends over 16 amino acids. The germline V and J ends were trimmed by 2 bases and 3 bases, with 14 bases remaining between them. Germline CDR1 SGHTA, CDR2 FQGNSA. The CDR3 nucleotides read TGTGCCAGCAGCTTATTTGCTCAGGGGTTCAATCAGCCCCAGCATTTT. Translating it yields CASSLFAQGFNQPQHF.

The chain combines TRBV12-3 or TRBV12-4 with TRBJ1-1; D unclear. CDR3 length equals 13 residues. Trimming took off 6 bases at V and 10 bases at J, with 18 bases between the two ends. As DNA, the CDR3 is TGTGCCAGCAGCCCTTTGGGAGCCGTGCCAGCTTTCTTT. This gives the protein CASSPLGAVPAFF.

The V call is TRBV6-5, the J call TRBJ1-2; 10 nucleotides align to TRBD1. The CDR3 covers 15 residues. Germline V gene lookup returns CDR1 MNHEY and CDR2 SVGAGI. V gave up 2 bases and J gave up 7 bases; unmatched junction bases: 7. The CDR3 sequence: CASSYDRDRGSGYTF. The CDR3, as DNA: TGTGCCAGCAGTTACGACCGGGACAGGGGCTCTGGCTACACCTTC.

This rearrangement joins TRBV2 to TRBJ2-7; no definite D call. This CDR3 has 11 residues. In germline, CDR1 is SNHLY, CDR2 FYNNEI. V lost 7 bases, J lost 4 bases, and 8 bases lay in between. As DNA, the CDR3 is TGTGCCAGCACCCGGTTTTACGAGCAGTACTTC. Translation: CASTRFYEQYF.

The chain couples TRBV6-5 to TRBJ2-1, with D perhaps TRBD1 (6 bases). V lost 2 bases and J lost 2, with 13 bases in between. Germline values: CDR1 MNHEY, CDR2 SVGAGI. This CDR3 region has 16 residues. The CDR3 reads CASSYAGAGAYNEQFF. The CDR3 nucleotides read TGTGCCAGCAGTTACGCTGGGGCAGGGGCCTACAATGAGCAGTTCTTC.